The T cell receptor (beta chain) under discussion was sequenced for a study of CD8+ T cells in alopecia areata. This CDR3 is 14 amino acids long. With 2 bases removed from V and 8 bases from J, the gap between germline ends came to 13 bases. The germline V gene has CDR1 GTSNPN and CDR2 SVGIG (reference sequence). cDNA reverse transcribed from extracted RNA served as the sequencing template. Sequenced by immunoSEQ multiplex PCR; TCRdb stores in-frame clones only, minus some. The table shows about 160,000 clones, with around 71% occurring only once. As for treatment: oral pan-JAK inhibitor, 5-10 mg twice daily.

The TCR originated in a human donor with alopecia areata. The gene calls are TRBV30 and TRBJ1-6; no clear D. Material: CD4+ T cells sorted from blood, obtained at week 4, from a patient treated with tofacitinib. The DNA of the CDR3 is TGTGCCTGGAGTTCCGGCAGTAGTGATTCACCCCTCCACTTT. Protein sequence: CAWSSGSSDSPLHF.